The subject of this entry is one TCR beta chain. Its antigen is undetermined. The CDR3 runs to 14 residues. Germline assignment: CDR1 MGHRA and CDR2 YSYEKL. The template-switching step introduced UMIs that carried a 6-nucleotide sample barcode. With about 17 and 10 cycles respectively, two nested PCRs were carried out on TCRalpha and TCRbeta cDNA. TCRdb processed the 5' RACE reads again and assigns one entry to each CDR3 protein, with no DNA. This listing includes some 170,000 distinct CDR3 sequences. This entry is derived from a study of monozygotic twins with inflammatory bowel disease. Study-level points and caveats: Differing T cell subtypes remained indistinguishable.

The receptor's source is a human donor with ulcerative colitis or Crohn's disease, or a healthy co-twin of an affected twin (not recorded which). The J gene is TRBJ1-1, the V gene TRBV4-1. Sample: blood. The CDR3 is CASSQVSRGTEAFF.